The 14 T cell receptor beta chains presented below share a single source sample, sequenced in a study of T cell clonality in common variable immunodeficiency. Study-wide findings and caveats: In common variable immunodeficiency, TCR beta chains reportedly carried fewer deletions and N-nucleotide insertions.

This table comes from immunoSEQ multiplex PCR, and its TCRdb copy is limited to in-frame clones, with some not included. Observed in the sample are over 20,000 clones, none of them singletons. These receptors' antigens are unknown. Sequencing used peripheral blood mononuclear cells. These TCRs come from a human donor with common variable immunodeficiency.

This clone was seen more than once but under ten times. The CDR3 goes on 3 residues after the read ends, and that part is filled in from the germline J gene. The chain combines TRBV11-2 with TRBJ2-5, with 8 positions matching TRBD1. Looked up from germline, CDR1 is SGHAT and CDR2 is FQNNGV. The CDR3 consists of 15 residues. Trimming took 0 bases from V and 5 from J; bases not matched to a gene: 5. CDR3 residues: CASSLDRQGWETQYF. CDR3 DNA, as far as it was read: TGTGCCAGCAGCTTAGATCGACAGGGGTGGGAGACC.

This clone was detected ten times or more. The CDR3 DNA, read in part, is TGTGCCAGCAGCTTAGAGGCAGGACTGAGC. Protein: CASSLEAGLS. The complete CDR3 sequence is CASSLEAGLSYTF. The chain has TRBV11-2 and TRBJ1-2, with D unclear. Sequencing ends 3 residues short of the CDR3 end; the germline J gene provides the rest. The CDR3 sequence is 13 residues long. Germline CDR1 reads SGHAT; CDR2 reads FQNNGV.

This clone occurred many times. The observed sequence ends 3 residues before the CDR3 terminus, with the missing tail filled in from the germline J gene. Other DNA variants within this sample encode the same CDR3. This chain connects TRBV20-1 to TRBJ2-5; TRBD1 aligns across 10 bases. J gave up 0 bases and V 4 bases, and 2 bases lay outside the gene matches. The germline gives CDR1 DFQATT, CDR2 SNEGSKA (reference sequence). The CDR3 runs to 14 residues. The DNA read from the CDR3 is TGCAGTGCTACCGGGACAGGGGACCAAGAGACC. Translation gives CSATGTGDQET. The full CDR3 is CSATGTGDQETQYF.

About this clone: The read terminates 3 residues ahead of where the CDR3 ends, so the germline J gene completes it. The chain links TRBV7-8 to TRBJ2-1; 9 bases match TRBD2. The length of the CDR3 is 18 residues. After removal of 5 bases from V and 0 bases from J, the junction contained 11 bases not matched to a gene. Germline CDR1 and CDR2: SGHVS and FQNEAQ. CDR3 DNA, as far as it was read: TGTGCCAGCAGCCCACACCCGGGACTAGCAAGCTCCTACAATGAG. It yields the protein CASSPHPGLASSYNE. The whole CDR3 region reads CASSPHPGLASSYNEQFF.

Note on this clone: The read is 3 residues too short to cover the CDR3 end, so that end is filled in from the germline J gene. This chain uses TRBV18 with TRBJ1-3, with TRBD1 matching over 8 bases. The J segment lost 0 bases and the V segment lost 3 bases, leaving 4 bases of the junction unmatched. Germline CDR1 is KGHSH and CDR2 is LQKENI. The CDR3 runs to 16 residues. Incomplete CDR3 DNA: TGTGCCAGCTCACCGGGACAGGCACGCTCTGGAAACACC. Amino acid sequence: CASSPGQARSGNT. The whole CDR3 reads CASSPGQARSGNTIYF.

This clone was seen a handful of times. The read terminates 3 residues ahead of where the CDR3 ends, so the germline J gene completes it. This sequence joins TRBV2 and TRBJ1-3; D is uncertain. This CDR3 spans 17 amino acids. Looked up from germline, CDR1 is SNHLY and CDR2 is FYNNEI. V lost 7 bases and J lost 1, with 20 bases in between. CDR3 region: CASTRTSSGFSGNTIYF. The covered CDR3 bases are TGTGCCAGCACAAGGACGTCAAGCGGATTTTCTGGAAACACC.

Comment on this clone: The read ends 3 residues shy of where the CDR3 ends; the end is completed using the germline J gene. This rearrangement joins TRBV18 to TRBJ2-1; TRBD2 agrees at 12 bases. The junction had 7 bases not matched to a gene; V was cut back by 5 bases and J by 5 bases. Germline V CDR1 and CDR2: KGHSH, LQKENI. The CDR3 spans 16 residues. The sequenced part of the CDR3 DNA is TGTGCCAGCTCAATGCTTCTAGCGGGAGGGGACAATGAG. This translates into CASSMLLAGGDNE. The CDR3 in its entirety is CASSMLLAGGDNEQFF.

This clone was observed many times. The read halts 3 residues ahead of the CDR3 end, with the missing end drawn from the germline J gene. The chain joins TRBV5-1 to TRBJ1-5; no reliable D call. Germline-derived CDR1 and CDR2 are SGHRS and YFSETQ. This CDR3 region has 16 residues. Trimming removed 3 bases from V and 0 bases from J, with 13 bases in between. The part of the CDR3 DNA that was read is TGCGCCAGCAGCTCAGTGGTGTCTCCTAGCAATCAGCCC. Encoded protein: CASSSVVSPSNQP. The complete CDR3 protein is CASSSVVSPSNQPQHF.

Concerning this clone itself: The observed sequence ends 3 residues before the CDR3 terminus, with the missing tail filled in from the germline J gene. The genes are TRBV7-9 and TRBJ1-3; D not resolved. Germline V lookup: CDR1 SEHNR, CDR2 FQNEAQ (reference sequence). V was shortened by 3 bases and J by 4 bases, with 13 bases between the two germline ends. The CDR3 extends over 15 amino acids. This CDR3 reads CASSFSQTRGNTIYF. The DNA read from the CDR3 is TGTGCCAGCAGCTTTTCACAGACTAGGGGAAACACC.

Note on this clone: The read ends 3 residues before the CDR3 terminus; that terminus is restored from the germline J gene. The chain has TRBV4-2 and TRBJ2-7, with 9 bases that match TRBD2. V lost 0 bases to trimming and J lost 2 bases; unmatched junction nucleotides: 8. This CDR3 spans 17 amino acids. Germline CDR1 is LGHNA and CDR2 is YNFKEQ. CDR3 amino acids: CASSQEGGRAGTYEQYF. The sequenced part of the CDR3 DNA is TGTGCCAGCAGCCAAGAGGGCGGGAGGGCCGGTACCTACGAG.

Worth noting for this clone: The read falls 3 residues short of the CDR3 end, and the missing part is taken from the germline J gene. V and J are TRBV5-1 and TRBJ2-7, with 9 bases aligning to TRBD2. V shed 0 bases and J 3 bases; nucleotides not matched to a gene: 4. The CDR3 has 15 amino acids. Germline V CDR1 and CDR2: SGHRS, YFSETQ. Incomplete CDR3 DNA: TGCGCCAGCAGCTTGGGGACTAGCGTAGGCTACGAG. Its protein is CASSLGTSVGYE. From start to end, the CDR3 is CASSLGTSVGYEQYF.

The sample holds a few counts of this clone. The read finishes 3 residues shy of the CDR3 end, and the germline J gene is used to complete it. V is TRBV20-1 and J is TRBJ2-7, with D perhaps matching TRBD2 (7 bases). This CDR3 has 13 amino acids. V was shortened by 1 base and J by 6 bases, with 13 bases between the two germline ends. Germline CDR1 DFQATT, CDR2 SNEGSKA (reference sequence). CDR3 in amino acids: CSARGGRGGEQYF. CDR3 bases read: TGCAGTGCTAGAGGTGGGAGGGGGGGCGAG.

This clone was seen a handful of times. From the germline J gene comes the end of the CDR3, since the read stops 3 residues before it. This chain connects TRBV2 to TRBJ1-1; TRBD1 is a possible D gene (5 bases). The CDR3 totals 11 residues. From germline, CDR1 is SNHLY and CDR2 FYNNEI. The sequenced CDR3 bases are TGTGCCAGCAGTGTGGAGGGGGAA. Protein product: CASSVEGE. The entire CDR3 protein is CASSVEGEAFF.

As regards this clone: The read halts 3 residues ahead of the CDR3 end, with the missing end drawn from the germline J gene. The chain joins TRBV5-6 to TRBJ1-5, with D perhaps TRBD1 (6 bases). Germline V gene lookup returns CDR1 SGHDT and CDR2 YYEEEE. This CDR3 region has 14 residues. The V end lost 4 bases, the J end lost 3 bases, and 11 bases lay between the germline ends. The sequenced CDR3 bases are TGTGCCAGCAGCGAGCAGGGGCCCAATCAGCCC. Its protein product is CASSEQGPNQP. The entire CDR3 protein is CASSEQGPNQPQHF.